The 8 T cell receptor beta chains below all came from one sample that was sequenced in a study of blood T cell repertoires in COVID-19. TCRdb's table, derived via immunoSEQ multiplex PCR, lists solely in-frame clones and lacks some. The sample yields over 300,000 clones, about nine tenths seen once. Sequenced: PBMCs or T cells enriched from blood (not recorded which). The receptors here all came from a woman aged 18-35 years who had recovered from COVID-19.

J is TRBJ1-6 and V is TRBV5-4; TRBD1 matches 10 bases. Looked up from germline, CDR1 is SGHNT and CDR2 is YYREEE (reference sequence). With 4 bases clipped from V and 7 bases from J, the junction kept 2 bases outside the gene matches. The CDR3 is 14 residues long. The CDR3 loop is CASSVGQGNSPLHF. CDR3 DNA: TGTGCCAGCAGCGTGGGACAGGGGAATTCACCCCTCCACTTT.

The chain links TRBV2 to TRBJ2-7; 7 bases line up with TRBD1. Germline CDR1 SNHLY, CDR2 FYNNEI. V shed 6 bases, J shed 0 bases, and the junction held 5 bases outside the gene matches. There are 14 residues in the CDR3. The CDR3 nucleotides are TGTGCCAGCAGATTCGACAGGGACTCCTACGAGCAGTACTTC. It is translated as CASRFDRDSYEQYF.

The rearrangement uses TRBV30 and TRBJ1-3, with D unresolved. Germline CDR1 is GTSNPN and CDR2 is SVGIG (reference sequence). The V end lost 4 bases, the J end lost 0 bases, and 7 bases lay between the germline ends. The CDR3 covers 13 residues. CDR3 nucleotides: TGTGCCTGGATTGGCCTCTCTGGAAACACCATATATTTT. Translation gives CAWIGLSGNTIYF.

The chain employs TRBV5-1 and TRBJ2-3, with D possibly matching TRBD1 (6 bases). The CDR3 loop spans 14 amino acids. Germline assignment: CDR1 SGHRS and CDR2 YFSETQ. Deletions cut 4 bases from V and 3 bases from J, with 12 bases between. The DNA for the CDR3 is TGCGCCAGCAGCCAAGCCACAGGGACAGATACGCAGTATTTT. Encoded protein: CASSQATGTDTQYF.

The chain combines TRBV5-1 with TRBJ2-5; D is unclear. V gave up 2 bases and J gave up 5 bases, with 10 bases separating them. Germline V lookup: CDR1 SGHRS, CDR2 YFSETQ. The CDR3 contains 13 residues. The CDR3 reads CASSLNVEETQYF. CDR3 nucleotide sequence: TGCGCCAGCAGCTTAAACGTAGAGGAGACCCAGTACTTC.

Here the CDR3 reads CASRANEKLFF. The DNA of the CDR3 is TGTGCCAGTCGAGCTAATGAAAAACTGTTTTTT. V usage is TRBV19 and J usage is TRBJ1-4; no definite D call. Between the trimmed V and J ends, which lost 8 bases and 3 bases, there was a span of 4 bases. CDR1 is LNHDA, CDR2 SQIVND, per germline (reference sequence). This CDR3 has 11 amino acids.

This chain uses TRBV4-1 with TRBJ2-3, with 9 bases that match TRBD1. CDR3 size: 15 residues. Germline V gives CDR1 MGHRA, CDR2 YSYEKL. Losses at the gene ends were 5 bases for V and 2 bases for J; bases not matched to a gene: 5. The CDR3 coding sequence is TGCGCCAGCAGCGACCGGGACAGGGACACAGATACGCAGTATTTT. Translating it yields CASSDRDRDTDTQYF.

This clone was seen only a few times. The chain joins TRBV6-5 to TRBJ1-5; D is ambiguous. V gave up 0 bases and J gave up 3 bases, with 9 bases separating them. Germline CDR1 reads MNHEY; CDR2 reads SVGAGI. The CDR3 runs 15 residues. CDR3 DNA sequence: TGTGCCAGCAGTTACTCGATACGGGTCAATCAGCCCCAGCATTTT. Translated: CASSYSIRVNQPQHF.